This T cell receptor beta chain was found in a study of blood T cell repertoires in COVID-19. Turning to the study itself: The analysed material was cDNA or gDNA that came from T cells, B-cell-depleted T cells, or PBMCs.

V lost 4 bases to trimming and J lost 2 bases; unmatched junction nucleotides: 5. This CDR3 contains 15 residues. The germline gives CDR1 SGHRS, CDR2 YFSETQ. Per the original data handling: Researchers report that nucleated cell counts were estimated from reference gene primer amplification. The method was immunoSEQ multiplex PCR; TCRdb's version includes in-frame clones alone and lacks a portion of them. Clonal size and the V and J genes are those of that table, whereas D and trimming came from the DNA. The sample contains roughly 120,000 clones, 90% of which appear only once. The V and J genes are TRBV5-1 and TRBJ1-1; TRBD1 agrees at 10 bases. The receptor was isolated from a woman aged 45-65 years with acute or convalescent COVID-19. Sequenced input: peripheral blood. CDR3 DNA sequence: TGCGCCAGCAGCCCAAGGACAGGGGGAAACACTGAAGCTTTCTTT. Its translation: CASSPRTGGNTEAFF.